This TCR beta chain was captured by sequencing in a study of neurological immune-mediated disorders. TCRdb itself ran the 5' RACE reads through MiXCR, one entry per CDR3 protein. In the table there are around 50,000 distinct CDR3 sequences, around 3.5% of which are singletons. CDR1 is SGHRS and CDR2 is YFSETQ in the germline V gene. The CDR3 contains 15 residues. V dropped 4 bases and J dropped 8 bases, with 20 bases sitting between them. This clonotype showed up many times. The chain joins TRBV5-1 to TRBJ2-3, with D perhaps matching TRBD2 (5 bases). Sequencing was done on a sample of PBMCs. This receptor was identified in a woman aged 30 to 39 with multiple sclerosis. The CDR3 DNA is TGCGCCAGCAGCCCCCCGGTCGCGGGTCCTAGTACGCAGTATTTT. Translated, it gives CASSPPVAGPSTQYF. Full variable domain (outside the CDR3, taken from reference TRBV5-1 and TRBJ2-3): KAGVTQTPRYLIKTRGQQVTLSCSPISGHRSVSWYQQTPGQGLQFLFEYFSETQRNKGNFPGRFSGRQFSNSRSEMNVSTLELGDSALYLCASSPPVAGPSTQYFGPGTRLTVL.